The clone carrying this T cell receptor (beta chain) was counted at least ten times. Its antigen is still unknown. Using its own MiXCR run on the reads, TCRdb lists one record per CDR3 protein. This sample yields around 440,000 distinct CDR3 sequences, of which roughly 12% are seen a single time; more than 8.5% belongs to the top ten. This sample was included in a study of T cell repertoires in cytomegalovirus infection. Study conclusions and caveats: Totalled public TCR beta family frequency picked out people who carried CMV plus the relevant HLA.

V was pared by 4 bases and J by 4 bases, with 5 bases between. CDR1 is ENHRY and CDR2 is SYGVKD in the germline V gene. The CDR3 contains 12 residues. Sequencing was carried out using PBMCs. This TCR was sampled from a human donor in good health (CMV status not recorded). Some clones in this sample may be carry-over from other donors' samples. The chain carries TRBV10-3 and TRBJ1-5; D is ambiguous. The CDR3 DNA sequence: TGTGCCATCAGTGGTGGAAATCAGCCCCAGCATTTT. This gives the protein CAISGGNQPQHF.